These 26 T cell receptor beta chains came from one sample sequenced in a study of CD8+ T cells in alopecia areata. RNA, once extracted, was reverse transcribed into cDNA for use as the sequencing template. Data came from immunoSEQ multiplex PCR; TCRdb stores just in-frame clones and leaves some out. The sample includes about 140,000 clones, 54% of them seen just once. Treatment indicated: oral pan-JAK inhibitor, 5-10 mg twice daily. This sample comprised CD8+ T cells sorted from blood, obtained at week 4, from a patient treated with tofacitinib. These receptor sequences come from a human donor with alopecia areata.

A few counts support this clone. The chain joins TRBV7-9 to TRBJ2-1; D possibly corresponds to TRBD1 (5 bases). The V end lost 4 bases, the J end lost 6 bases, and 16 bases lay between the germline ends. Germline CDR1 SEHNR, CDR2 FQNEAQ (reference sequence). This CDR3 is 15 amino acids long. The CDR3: CASSSPGQGSNEQFF. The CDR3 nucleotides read TGTGCCAGCAGCTCCCCCGGGCAGGGAAGCAATGAGCAGTTCTTC.

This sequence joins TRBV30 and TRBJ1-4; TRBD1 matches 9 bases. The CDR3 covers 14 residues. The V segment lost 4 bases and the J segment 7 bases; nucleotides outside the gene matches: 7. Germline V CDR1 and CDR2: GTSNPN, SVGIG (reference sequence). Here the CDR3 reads CAWMGQGGGEKLFF. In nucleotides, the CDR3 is TGTGCCTGGATGGGACAGGGAGGCGGTGAAAAACTGTTTTTT.

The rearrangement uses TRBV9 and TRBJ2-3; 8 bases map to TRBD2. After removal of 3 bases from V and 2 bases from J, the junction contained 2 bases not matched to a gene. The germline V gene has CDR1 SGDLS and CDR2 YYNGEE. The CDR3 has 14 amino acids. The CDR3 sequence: CASSAGGATDTQYF. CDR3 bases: TGTGCCAGCAGCGCCGGGGGGGCCACAGATACGCAGTATTTT.

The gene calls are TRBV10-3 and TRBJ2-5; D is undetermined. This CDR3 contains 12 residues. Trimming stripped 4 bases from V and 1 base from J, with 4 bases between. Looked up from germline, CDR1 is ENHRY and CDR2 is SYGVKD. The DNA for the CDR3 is TGTGCCATCAGTGGACCCCAAGAGACCCAGTACTTC. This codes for CAISGPQETQYF.

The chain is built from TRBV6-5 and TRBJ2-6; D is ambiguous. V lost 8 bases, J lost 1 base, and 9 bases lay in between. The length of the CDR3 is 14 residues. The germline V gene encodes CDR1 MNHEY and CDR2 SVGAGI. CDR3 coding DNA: TGTGCCAGCCAATACGGGTCTGGGGCCAACGTCCTGACTTTC. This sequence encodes CASQYGSGANVLTF.

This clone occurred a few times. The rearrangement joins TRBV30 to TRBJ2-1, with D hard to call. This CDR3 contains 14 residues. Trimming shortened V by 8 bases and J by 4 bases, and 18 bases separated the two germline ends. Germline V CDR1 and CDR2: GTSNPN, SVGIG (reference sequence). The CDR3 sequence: CALMTPSRYNEQFF. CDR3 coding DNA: TGTGCCCTCATGACCCCCTCGCGGTACAATGAGCAGTTCTTC.

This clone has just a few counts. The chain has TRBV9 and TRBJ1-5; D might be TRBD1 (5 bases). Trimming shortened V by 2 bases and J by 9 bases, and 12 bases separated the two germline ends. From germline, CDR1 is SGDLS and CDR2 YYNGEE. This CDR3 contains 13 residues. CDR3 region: CASSVDTRGPQHF. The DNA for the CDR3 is TGTGCCAGCAGCGTGGACACTCGAGGGCCCCAGCATTTT.

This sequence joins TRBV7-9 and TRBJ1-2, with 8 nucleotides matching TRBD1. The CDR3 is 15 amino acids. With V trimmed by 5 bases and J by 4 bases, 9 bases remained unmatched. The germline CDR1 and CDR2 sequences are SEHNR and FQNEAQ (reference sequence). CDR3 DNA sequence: TGTGCCAGCAGCCCCAGGACAGGGCTATTCTATGGCTACACCTTC. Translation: CASSPRTGLFYGYTF.

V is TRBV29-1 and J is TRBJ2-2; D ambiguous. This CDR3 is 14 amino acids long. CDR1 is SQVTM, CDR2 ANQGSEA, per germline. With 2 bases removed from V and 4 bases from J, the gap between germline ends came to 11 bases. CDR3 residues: CSVEKGFGTGELFF. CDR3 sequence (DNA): TGCAGCGTTGAAAAAGGGTTCGGCACCGGGGAGCTGTTTTTT.

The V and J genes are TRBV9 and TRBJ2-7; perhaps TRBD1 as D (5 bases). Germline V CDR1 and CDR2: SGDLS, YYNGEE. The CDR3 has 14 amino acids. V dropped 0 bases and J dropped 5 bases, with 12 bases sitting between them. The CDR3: CASSVGGRYHEQYF. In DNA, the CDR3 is TGTGCCAGCAGCGTAGGGGGCCGGTACCACGAGCAGTACTTC.

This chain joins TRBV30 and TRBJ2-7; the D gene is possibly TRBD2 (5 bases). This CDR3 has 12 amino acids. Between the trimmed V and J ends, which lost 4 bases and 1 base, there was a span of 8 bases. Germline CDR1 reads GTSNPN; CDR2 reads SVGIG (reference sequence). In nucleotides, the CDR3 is TGTGCCTGGAACGAGGGATCCTACGAGCAGTACTTC. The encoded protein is CAWNEGSYEQYF.

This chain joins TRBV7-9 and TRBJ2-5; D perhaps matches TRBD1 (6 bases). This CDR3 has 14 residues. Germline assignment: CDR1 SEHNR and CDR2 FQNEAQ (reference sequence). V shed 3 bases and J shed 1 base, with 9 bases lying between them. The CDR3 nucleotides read TGTGCCAGCAGCTTTCTAGGGGGCCAAGAGACCCAGTACTTC. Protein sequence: CASSFLGGQETQYF.

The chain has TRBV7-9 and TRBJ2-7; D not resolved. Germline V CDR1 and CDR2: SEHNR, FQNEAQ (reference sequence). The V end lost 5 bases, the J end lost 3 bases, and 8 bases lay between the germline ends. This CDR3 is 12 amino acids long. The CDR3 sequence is CASSGPNYEQYF. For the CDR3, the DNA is TGTGCCAGCAGCGGACCCAACTACGAGCAGTACTTC.

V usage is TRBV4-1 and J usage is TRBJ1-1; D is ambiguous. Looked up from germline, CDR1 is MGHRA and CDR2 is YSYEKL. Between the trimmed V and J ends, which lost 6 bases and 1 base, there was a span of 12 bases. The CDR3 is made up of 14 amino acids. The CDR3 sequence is CASSHPTPNTEAFF. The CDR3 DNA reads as TGCGCCAGCAGTCACCCTACACCGAACACTGAAGCTTTCTTT.

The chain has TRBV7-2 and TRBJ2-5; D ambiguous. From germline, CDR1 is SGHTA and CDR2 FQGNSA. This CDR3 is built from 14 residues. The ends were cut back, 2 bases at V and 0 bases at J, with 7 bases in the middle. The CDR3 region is CASSLSADQETQYF. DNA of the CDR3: TGTGCCAGCAGCTTATCTGCAGACCAAGAGACCCAGTACTTC. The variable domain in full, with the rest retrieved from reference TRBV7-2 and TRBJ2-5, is GAGVSQSPSNKVTEKGKDVELRCDPISGHTALYWYRQSLGQGLEFLIYFQGNSAPDKSGLPSDRFSAERTGGSVSTLTIQRTQQEDSAVYLCASSLSADQETQYFGPGTRLLVL.

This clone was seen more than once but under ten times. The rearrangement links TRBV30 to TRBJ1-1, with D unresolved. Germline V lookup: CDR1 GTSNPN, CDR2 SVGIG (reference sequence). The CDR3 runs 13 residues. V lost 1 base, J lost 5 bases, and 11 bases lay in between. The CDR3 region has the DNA TGTGCCTGGAGTGATGGGGTGGTAACTGAAGCTTTCTTT. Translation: CAWSDGVVTEAFF.

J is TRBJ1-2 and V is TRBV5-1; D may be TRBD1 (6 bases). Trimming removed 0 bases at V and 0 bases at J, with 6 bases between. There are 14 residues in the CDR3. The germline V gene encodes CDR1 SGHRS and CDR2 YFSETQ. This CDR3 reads CASSLGQANYGYTF. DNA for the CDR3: TGCGCCAGCAGCTTGGGACAGGCTAACTATGGCTACACCTTC.

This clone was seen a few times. CDR3 protein: CSVADRGDFPGELFF. Written as DNA, the CDR3 is TGCAGCGTTGCGGACAGGGGGGATTTTCCCGGGGAGCTGTTTTTT. The chain is built from TRBV29-1 and TRBJ2-2; 10 positions match TRBD1. J lost 6 bases, V lost 4 bases, and 8 bases had no gene match. From germline, CDR1 is SQVTM and CDR2 ANQGSEA. CDR3 size: 15 residues.

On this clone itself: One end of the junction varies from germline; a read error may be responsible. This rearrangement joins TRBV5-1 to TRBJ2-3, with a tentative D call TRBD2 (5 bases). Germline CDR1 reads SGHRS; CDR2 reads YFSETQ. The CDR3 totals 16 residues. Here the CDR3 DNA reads TGCGCCAGCAGCTTGGGGGTAGCGACCGTCACAGATGCGCAGTATTTT. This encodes CASSLGVATVTDAQYF. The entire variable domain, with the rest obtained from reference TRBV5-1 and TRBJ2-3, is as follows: KAGVTQTPRYLIKTRGQQVTLSCSPISGHRSVSWYQQTPGQGLQFLFEYFSETQRNKGNFPGRFSGRQFSNSRSEMNVSTLELGDSALYLCASSLGVATVTDAQYFGPGTRLTVL.

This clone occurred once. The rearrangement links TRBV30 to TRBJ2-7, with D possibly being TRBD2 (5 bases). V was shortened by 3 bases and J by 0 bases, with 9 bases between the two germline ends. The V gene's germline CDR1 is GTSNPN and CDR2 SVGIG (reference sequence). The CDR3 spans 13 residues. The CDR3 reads CAWSGVSSYEQYF. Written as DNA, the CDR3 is TGTGCCTGGAGCGGGGTGAGCTCCTACGAGCAGTACTTC. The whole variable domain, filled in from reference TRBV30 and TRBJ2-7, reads SQTIHQWPATLVQPVGSPLSLECTVEGTSNPNLYWYRQAAGRGLQLLFYSVGIGQISSEVPQNLSASRPQDRQFILSSKKLLLSDSGFYLCAWSGVSSYEQYFGPGTRLTVT.

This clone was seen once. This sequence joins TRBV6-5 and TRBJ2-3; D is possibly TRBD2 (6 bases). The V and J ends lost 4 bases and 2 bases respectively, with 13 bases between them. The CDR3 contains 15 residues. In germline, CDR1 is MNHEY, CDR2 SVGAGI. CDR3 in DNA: TGTGCCAGCAGTTCGCCGGGGGTCCTCACAGATACGCAGTATTTT. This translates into CASSSPGVLTDTQYF.

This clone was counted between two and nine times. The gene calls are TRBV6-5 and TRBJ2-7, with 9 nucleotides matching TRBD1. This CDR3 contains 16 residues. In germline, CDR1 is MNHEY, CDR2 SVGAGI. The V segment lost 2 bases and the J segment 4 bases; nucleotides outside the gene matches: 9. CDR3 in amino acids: CASSYDTGTGRYEQYF. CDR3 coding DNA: TGTGCCAGCAGTTACGACACCGGGACAGGGAGATACGAGCAGTACTTC.

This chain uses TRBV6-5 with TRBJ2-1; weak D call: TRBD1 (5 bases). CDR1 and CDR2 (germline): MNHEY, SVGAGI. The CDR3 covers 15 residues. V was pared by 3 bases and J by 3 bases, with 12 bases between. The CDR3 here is CASSYFQGYYNEQFF. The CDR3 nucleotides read TGTGCCAGCAGTTATTTCCAGGGCTACTACAATGAGCAGTTCTTC.

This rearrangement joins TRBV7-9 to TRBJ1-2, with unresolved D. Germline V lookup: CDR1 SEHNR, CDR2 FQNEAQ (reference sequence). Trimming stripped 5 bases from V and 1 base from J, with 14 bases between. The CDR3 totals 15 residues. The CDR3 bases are TGTGCCAGCAGCCCAGCCCTAGAGGGTAACTATGGCTACACCTTC. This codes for CASSPALEGNYGYTF.

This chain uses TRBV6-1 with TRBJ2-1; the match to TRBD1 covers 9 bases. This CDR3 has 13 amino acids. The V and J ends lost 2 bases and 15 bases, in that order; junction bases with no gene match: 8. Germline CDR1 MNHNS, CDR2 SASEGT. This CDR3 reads CASSERDRDQGFF. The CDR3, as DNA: TGTGCCAGCAGTGAACGGGACAGGGACCAGGGGTTCTTC.

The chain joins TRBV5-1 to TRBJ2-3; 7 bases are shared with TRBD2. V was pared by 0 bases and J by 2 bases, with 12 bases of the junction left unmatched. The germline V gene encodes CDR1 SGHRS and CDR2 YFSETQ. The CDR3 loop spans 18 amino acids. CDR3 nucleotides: TGCGCCAGCAGCTTGGCCGAGGCTAGCGGCGGTACCACAGATACGCAGTATTTT. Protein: CASSLAEASGGTTDTQYF.